These 19 T cell receptor beta chains originate from one sample sequenced in a study of CD8 T cells in Susac syndrome. An input of roughly 0.5 to 1 ug of RNA was subjected to reverse transcription using random hexamers. TCRdb ran MiXCR on the immunoSEQ multiplex PCR reads and lists one entry per CDR3 protein. In the table there are roughly 150,000 distinct CDR3 sequences, nearly 97% of which are singletons. The material sequenced was CD8+ T cells from PBMCs. The receptors were gathered from a human donor with multiple sclerosis.

The rearrangement uses TRBV12-3 or TRBV12-4 and TRBJ2-7, with 7 bases matching TRBD1. Trimming cost V 6 bases and J 4 bases; bases outside gene matches: 9. The CDR3 runs to 14 residues. The CDR3 DNA reads as TGTGCCAGCAGCCCGACAGGGTCTAAGTACGAGCAGTACGTC. Protein: CASSPTGSKYEQYV.

The CDR3: CASSDLPTQNQPQHF. DNA for the CDR3: TGTGCCAGCAGCGACCTTCCCACCCAAAATCAGCCCCAGCATTTT. The rearrangement uses TRBV3-1 and TRBJ1-5; D remains unclear. This CDR3 contains 15 residues. Looked up from germline, CDR1 is LGHDT and CDR2 is YNNKEL (reference sequence). The V end was cut by 5 bases, the J end by 4 bases, with 15 bases between.

The V call is TRBV29-1, the J call TRBJ2-5; D is undetermined. The ends were cut back, 5 bases at V and 3 bases at J, with 16 bases in the middle. CDR1 is SQVTM and CDR2 is ANQGSEA in the germline V gene. The CDR3 is 14 amino acids. The CDR3 loop reads CSVKGGWPEETQYF. The CDR3 nucleotides are TGCAGCGTTAAGGGTGGTTGGCCCGAAGAGACCCAGTACTTC.

This sequence joins TRBV7-9 and TRBJ2-1; no definite D call. V was clipped by 5 bases and J by 5 bases, with 7 bases between them. Germline V lookup: CDR1 SEHNR, CDR2 FQNEAQ (reference sequence). This CDR3 has 12 residues. As DNA, the CDR3 is TGTGCCAGCAGCAGTTTTGACAATGAGCAGTTCTTC. Protein sequence: CASSSFDNEQFF.

This rearrangement joins TRBV7-9 to TRBJ2-7, with D maybe TRBD1 (6 bases). The CDR3 loop spans 15 amino acids. Looked up from germline, CDR1 is SEHNR and CDR2 is FQNEAQ (reference sequence). The V end was cut by 2 bases, the J end by 5 bases, with 16 bases between. Written as DNA, the CDR3 is TGTGCCAGCAGCTTAAAAGGACAGTTGACCCACGAGCAGTACTTC. It specifies CASSLKGQLTHEQYF.

The chain combines TRBV19 with TRBJ2-5; 9 bases fit TRBD1. The trim removed 4 bases at V and 5 bases at J, leaving 5 bases unmatched. Germline V lookup: CDR1 LNHDA, CDR2 SQIVND (reference sequence). This CDR3 comprises 14 residues. The CDR3 bases are TGTGCCAGTAGTACGACAGGGGGAAGGGAGACCCAGTACTTC. Its translation: CASSTTGGRETQYF.

The chain carries TRBV7-6 and TRBJ2-3, with 13 nucleotides matching TRBD2. Germline V CDR1 and CDR2: SGHVS, FNYEAQ. CDR3 size: 16 residues. The trim removed 5 bases at V and 3 bases at J, leaving 5 bases unmatched. The CDR3 bases are TGTGCCAGCAGCACGGGACTAGCGGGGATGACAGATACGCAGTATTTT. Translating gives CASSTGLAGMTDTQYF.

The chain employs TRBV15 and TRBJ2-2; D remains ambiguous. The CDR3 covers 16 residues. The germline V and J ends were trimmed by 0 bases and 5 bases, with 13 bases remaining between them. Germline lookup yields CDR1 LNHNV and CDR2 YYDKDF (reference sequence). CDR3 DNA sequence: TGTGCCACCAGCAGAGATCCGGCTAGACTTACCGGGGAGCTGTTTTTT. Translated, it gives CATSRDPARLTGELFF.

The chain has TRBV29-1 and TRBJ2-7, with 8 bases lining up with TRBD1. In germline, CDR1 is SQVTM, CDR2 ANQGSEA. Unmatched junction bases numbered 6, after V lost 5 bases and J lost 3 bases. The CDR3 covers 13 residues. The CDR3 DNA reads TGCAGCGTTTGGGACAGGAGAAACTACGAGCAGTACTTC. This encodes CSVWDRRNYEQYF.

The rearrangement uses TRBV12-5 and TRBJ1-2; TRBD1 is a possible D gene (6 bases). The CDR3 is 12 amino acids. Trimming took off 1 base at V and 10 bases at J, with 10 bases between the two ends. Germline V gene lookup returns CDR1 LGHNT and CDR2 FRNRAP. CDR3 nucleotide sequence: TGTGCTAGTGGTTTGGACAGGGCAGACTACACCTTC. It translates to CASGLDRADYTF.

V is TRBV6-2 or TRBV6-3 and J is TRBJ2-1; unclear D gene. The CDR3 runs 13 residues. Germline values: CDR1 MNHEY, CDR2 SVGEGT. The V and J ends lost 2 bases and 10 bases respectively, with 12 bases between them. CDR3 loop: CASSYEVWWEQFF. As DNA, the CDR3 is TGTGCCAGCAGTTACGAGGTCTGGTGGGAGCAGTTCTTC.

The chain has TRBV27 and TRBJ2-1; the D gene is possibly TRBD1 (6 bases). The CDR3 consists of 13 residues. Per germline, CDR1 MNHEY and CDR2 SMNVEV (reference sequence). Trimming stripped 4 bases from V and 6 bases from J, with 10 bases between. The CDR3 DNA reads TGTGCCAGCAGTTGGGGGCTGACCAATGAGCAGTTCTTC. The encoded protein is CASSWGLTNEQFF.

This clonotype showed up just once. The J gene is TRBJ2-1, the V gene TRBV4-2; D is undetermined. Germline V CDR1 and CDR2: LGHNA, YNFKEQ. Trimming took 1 base from V and 8 from J, leaving 15 bases between them. The CDR3 runs 15 residues. The CDR3 coding sequence is TGTGCCAGCAGCCAAGGGGCCGGCTTGTGGGATGAGCAGTTCTTC. Translating it yields CASSQGAGLWDEQFF.

This clonotype has just one count. The chain couples TRBV27 to TRBJ2-7; a possible D gene is TRBD2 (5 bases). Trimming took 5 bases from V and 0 from J, leaving 20 bases between them. The CDR3 is made up of 17 amino acids. The germline V gene has CDR1 MNHEY and CDR2 SMNVEV (reference sequence). The CDR3 DNA reads as TGTGCCAGCAGTCGGCCCCCCCAAGCGGCCAGCTCCTACGAGCAGTACTTC. Amino acid sequence: CASSRPPQAASSYEQYF.

The genes are TRBV9 and TRBJ2-6; D gene uncertain. There are 17 residues in the CDR3. V lost 0 bases and J lost 2, with 12 bases in between. Germline V lookup: CDR1 SGDLS, CDR2 YYNGEE. The chain's CDR3 is CASSVGRLEAGANVLTF. CDR3 sequence (DNA): TGTGCCAGCAGCGTAGGTCGGCTCGAGGCTGGGGCCAACGTCCTGACTTTC.

The chain has TRBV15 and TRBJ2-5, with 9 nucleotides matching TRBD2. CDR1 is LNHNV, CDR2 YYDKDF, per germline (reference sequence). V was clipped by 1 base and J by 2 bases; unmatched bases: 8. CDR3 size: 17 residues. Here the CDR3 DNA reads TGTGCCACCAGCAGAGTTTCAGCTAGCGGGGTACAAGAGACCCAGTACTTC. Protein product: CATSRVSASGVQETQYF.

The chain couples TRBV4-1 to TRBJ2-1; TRBD2 matches at 9 bases. V gave up 0 bases and J gave up 5 bases; unmatched junction bases: 8. Germline values: CDR1 MGHRA, CDR2 YSYEKL. CDR3 size: 17 residues. The CDR3 sequence: CASSQDPGTSIDNEQFF. DNA of the CDR3: TGCGCCAGCAGCCAAGACCCCGGGACTAGCATAGACAATGAGCAGTTCTTC.

This clonotype was counted between two and nine times. The chain has TRBV12-3 or TRBV12-4 and TRBJ2-3; D is unresolved. Trimming pared 5 bases from V and 2 bases from J, leaving 5 bases between. This CDR3 comprises 12 residues. The CDR3 region is CASSPHTDTQYF. The DNA for the CDR3 is TGTGCCAGCAGTCCTCACACAGATACGCAGTATTTT.

The CDR3 DNA sequence: TGCAGCGTTGGGGTAAGCGGGGGGATCGATGAGCAGTTCTTC. Its translation is CSVGVSGGIDEQFF. V gene TRBV29-1 combines with J gene TRBJ2-1, with 9 positions matching TRBD2. The CDR3 contains 14 residues. Trimming at V came to 4 bases and at J to 8 bases, leaving 9 bases not matched to a gene. The germline CDR1 and CDR2 sequences are SQVTM and ANQGSEA.